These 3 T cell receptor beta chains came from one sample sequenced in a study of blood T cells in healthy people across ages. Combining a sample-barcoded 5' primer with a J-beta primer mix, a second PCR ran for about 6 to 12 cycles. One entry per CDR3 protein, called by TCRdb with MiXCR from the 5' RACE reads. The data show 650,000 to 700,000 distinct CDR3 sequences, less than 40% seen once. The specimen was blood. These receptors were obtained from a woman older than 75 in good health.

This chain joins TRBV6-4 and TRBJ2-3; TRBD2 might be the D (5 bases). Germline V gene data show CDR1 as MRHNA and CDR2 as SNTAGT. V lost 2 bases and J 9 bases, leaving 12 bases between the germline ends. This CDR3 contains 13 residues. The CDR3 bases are TGTGCCAGCAGTGACGGGAGCCTCCTCACGCAGTATTTT. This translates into CASSDGSLLTQYF.

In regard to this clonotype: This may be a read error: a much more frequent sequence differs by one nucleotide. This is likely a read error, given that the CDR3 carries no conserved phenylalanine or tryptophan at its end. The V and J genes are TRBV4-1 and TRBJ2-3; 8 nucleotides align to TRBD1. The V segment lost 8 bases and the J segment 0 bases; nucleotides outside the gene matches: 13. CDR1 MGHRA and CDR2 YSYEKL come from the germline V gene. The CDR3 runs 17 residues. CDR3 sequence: CASRRQGALGSTDTQYL. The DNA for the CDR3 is TGCGCCAGCCGTCGGCAGGGGGCTTTGGGGAGCACAGATACGCAGTATCTT.

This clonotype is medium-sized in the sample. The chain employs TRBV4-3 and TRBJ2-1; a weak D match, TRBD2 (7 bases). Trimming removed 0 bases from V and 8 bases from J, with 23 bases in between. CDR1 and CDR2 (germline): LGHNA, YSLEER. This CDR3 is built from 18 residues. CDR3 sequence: CASSQDHPRGGHYDEQFF. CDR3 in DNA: TGCGCCAGCAGCCAAGATCACCCACGCGGGGGCCACTATGATGAGCAGTTCTTC.